This T cell receptor (beta chain) was observed in a study of blood T cell repertoires in COVID-19. Background on the study: From the United States, Italy and Spain came samples of acute and convalescent COVID-19. T cells, B-cell-depleted T cells, or PBMCs provided the cDNA or gDNA that served as material.

In the source study's methods: Amplified reference gene primers provided the basis for estimating nucleated cell counts. Method: immunoSEQ multiplex PCR; TCRdb's copy keeps in-frame clones and lacks some. V, J and clone size derive from that table, while D and trimming were established from the DNA sequence. Of some 70,000 clones in the sample, under 85% were seen once. In germline, CDR1 is SGHNT, CDR2 YENEEA. This CDR3 region has 15 residues. The J segment lost 4 bases and the V segment lost 1 base, leaving 2 bases of the junction unmatched. The chain recombines TRBV11-3 with TRBJ2-1; 9 bases match TRBD2. The clonotype comes from a woman between 45 and 60 years old with acute or convalescent COVID-19. The specimen was peripheral blood. CDR3 DNA sequence: TGTGCCAGCAGCTTAGGGGCGGGAGGGTACAATGAGCAGTTCTTC. It encodes CASSLGAGGYNEQFF. The full variable domain, its missing parts supplied by reference TRBV11-3 and TRBJ2-1, is EAGVVQSPRYKIIEKKQPVAFWCNPISGHNTLYWYLQNLGQGPELLIRYENEEAVDDSQLPKDRFSAERLKGVDSTLKIQPAELGDSAVYLCASSLGAGGYNEQFFGPGTRLTVL.